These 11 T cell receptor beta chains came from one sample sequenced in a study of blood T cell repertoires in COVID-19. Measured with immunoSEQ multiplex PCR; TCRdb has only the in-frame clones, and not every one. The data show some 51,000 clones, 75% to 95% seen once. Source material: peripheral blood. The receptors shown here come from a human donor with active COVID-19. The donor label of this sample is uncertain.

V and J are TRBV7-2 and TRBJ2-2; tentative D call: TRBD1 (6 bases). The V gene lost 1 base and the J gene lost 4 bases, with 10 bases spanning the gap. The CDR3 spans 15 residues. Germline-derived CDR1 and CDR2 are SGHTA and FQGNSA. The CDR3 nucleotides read TGTGCCAGCAGCTTAGGAACAGGGAGCACCGGGGAGCTGTTTTTT. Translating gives CASSLGTGSTGELFF.

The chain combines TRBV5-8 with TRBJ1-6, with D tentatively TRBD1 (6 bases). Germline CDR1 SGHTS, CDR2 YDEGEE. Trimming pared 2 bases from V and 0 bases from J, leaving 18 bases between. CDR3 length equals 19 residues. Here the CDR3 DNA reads TGTGCCAGCAGCTTATTGTTTGGGACACGGAGCTCCTATAATTCACCCCTCCACTTT. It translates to CASSLLFGTRSSYNSPLHF.

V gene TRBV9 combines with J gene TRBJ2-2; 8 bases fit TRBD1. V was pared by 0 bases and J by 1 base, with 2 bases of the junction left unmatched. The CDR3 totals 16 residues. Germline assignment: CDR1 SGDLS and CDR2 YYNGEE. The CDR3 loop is CASSVGGTGNTGELFF. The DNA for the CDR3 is TGTGCCAGCAGCGTAGGTGGGACAGGGAACACCGGGGAGCTGTTTTTT.

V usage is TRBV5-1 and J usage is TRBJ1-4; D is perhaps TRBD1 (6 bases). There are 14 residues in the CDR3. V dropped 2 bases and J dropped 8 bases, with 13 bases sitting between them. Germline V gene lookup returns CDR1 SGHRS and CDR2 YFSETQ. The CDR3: CASSLQGSREKLFF. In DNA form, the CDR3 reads TGCGCCAGCAGCTTACAGGGATCGAGAGAAAAACTGTTTTTT.

The CDR3 nucleotides are TGTGCCAGCAGTGAATGGGCCCATCAGGATACGCAGTATTTT. Amino acid sequence: CASSEWAHQDTQYF. This chain connects TRBV25-1 to TRBJ2-3; no reliable D call. V lost 1 base and J 6 bases, leaving 11 bases between the germline ends. The CDR3 spans 14 residues. CDR1 and CDR2 (germline): MGHDK, SYGVNS.

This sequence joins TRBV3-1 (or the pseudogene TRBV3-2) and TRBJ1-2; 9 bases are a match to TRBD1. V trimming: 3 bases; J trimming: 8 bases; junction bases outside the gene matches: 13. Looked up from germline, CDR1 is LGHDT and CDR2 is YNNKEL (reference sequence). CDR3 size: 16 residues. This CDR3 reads CASSHLKDRGSLGYTF. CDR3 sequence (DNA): TGTGCCAGCAGCCACCTAAAGGACAGGGGATCGTTGGGCTACACCTTC.

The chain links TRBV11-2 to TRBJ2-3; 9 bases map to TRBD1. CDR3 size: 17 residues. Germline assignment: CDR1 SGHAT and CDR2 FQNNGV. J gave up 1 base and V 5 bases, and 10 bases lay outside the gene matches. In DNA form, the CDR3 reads TGTGCCAGCAGCCTCACGCACCGGACAGGGGGCACAGATACGCAGTATTTT. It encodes CASSLTHRTGGTDTQYF.

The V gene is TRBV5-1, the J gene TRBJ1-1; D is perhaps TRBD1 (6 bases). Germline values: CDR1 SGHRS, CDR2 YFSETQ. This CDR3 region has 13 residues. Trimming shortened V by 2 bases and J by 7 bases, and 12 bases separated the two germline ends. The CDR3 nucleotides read TGCGCCAGCAGCTTACAGGGTTTTCTTGAAGCTTTCTTT. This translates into CASSLQGFLEAFF.

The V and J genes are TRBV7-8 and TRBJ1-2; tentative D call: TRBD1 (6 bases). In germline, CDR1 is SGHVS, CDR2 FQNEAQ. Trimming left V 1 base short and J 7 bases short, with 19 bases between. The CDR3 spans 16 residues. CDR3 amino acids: CASSLDGVGGAGGYTF. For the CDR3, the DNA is TGTGCCAGCAGCTTAGATGGCGTTGGGGGGGCGGGTGGCTACACCTTC.

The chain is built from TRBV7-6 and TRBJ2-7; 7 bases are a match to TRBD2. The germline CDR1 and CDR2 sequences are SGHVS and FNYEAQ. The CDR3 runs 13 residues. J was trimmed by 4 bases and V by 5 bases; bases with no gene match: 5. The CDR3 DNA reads TGTGCCAGCAGCCCGACGGGAGGATACGAGCAGTACTTC. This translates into CASSPTGGYEQYF.

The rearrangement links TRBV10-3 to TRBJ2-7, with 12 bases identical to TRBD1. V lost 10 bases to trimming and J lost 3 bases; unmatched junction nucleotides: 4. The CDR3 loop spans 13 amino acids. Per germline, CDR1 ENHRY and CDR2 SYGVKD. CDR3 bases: TGTGCCACCGGGACAGGGGGCAACTACGAGCAGTACGTC. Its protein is CATGTGGNYEQYV.